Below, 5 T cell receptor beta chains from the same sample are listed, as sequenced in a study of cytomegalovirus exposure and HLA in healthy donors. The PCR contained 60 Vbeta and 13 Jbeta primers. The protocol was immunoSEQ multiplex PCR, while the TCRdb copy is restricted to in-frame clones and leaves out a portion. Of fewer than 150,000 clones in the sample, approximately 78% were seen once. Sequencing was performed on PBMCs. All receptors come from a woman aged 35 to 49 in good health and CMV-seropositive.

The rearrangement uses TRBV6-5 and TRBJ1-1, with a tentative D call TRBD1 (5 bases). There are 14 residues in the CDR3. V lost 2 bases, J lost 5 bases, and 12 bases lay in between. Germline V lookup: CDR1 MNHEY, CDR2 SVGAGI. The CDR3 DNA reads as TGTGCCAGCAGTTACGGGGAGGGGCGGACTGAAGCTTTCTTT. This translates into CASSYGEGRTEAFF.

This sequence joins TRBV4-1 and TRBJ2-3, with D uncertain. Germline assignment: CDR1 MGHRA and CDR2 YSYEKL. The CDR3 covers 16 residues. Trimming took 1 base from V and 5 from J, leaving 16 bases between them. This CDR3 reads CASSQVRGSLGDTQYF. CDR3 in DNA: TGCGCCAGCAGCCAAGTCCGAGGTTCGCTGGGAGATACGCAGTATTTT.

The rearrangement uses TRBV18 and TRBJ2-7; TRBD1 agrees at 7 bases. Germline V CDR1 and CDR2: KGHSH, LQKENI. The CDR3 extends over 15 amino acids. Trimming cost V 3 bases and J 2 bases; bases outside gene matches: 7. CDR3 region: CASSPRDSYTYEQYF. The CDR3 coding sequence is TGTGCCAGCTCACCCCGGGACAGCTATACCTACGAGCAGTACTTC.

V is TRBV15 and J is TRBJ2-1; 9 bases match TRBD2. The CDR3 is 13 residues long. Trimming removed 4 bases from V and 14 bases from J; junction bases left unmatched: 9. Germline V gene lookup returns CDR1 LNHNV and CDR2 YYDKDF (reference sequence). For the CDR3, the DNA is TGTGCCACCAGCACGGTACTAGCGGGTCCGAAGTTCTTC. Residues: CATSTVLAGPKFF.

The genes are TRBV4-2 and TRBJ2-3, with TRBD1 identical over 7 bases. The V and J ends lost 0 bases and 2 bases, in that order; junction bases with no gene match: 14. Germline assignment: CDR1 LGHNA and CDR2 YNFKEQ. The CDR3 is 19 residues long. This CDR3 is CASSQDDSRDRVSTDTQYF. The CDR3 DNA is TGTGCCAGCAGCCAAGATGACTCTCGAGACAGGGTATCCACAGATACGCAGTATTTT.